This TCR beta chain emerged from a study of TIL therapy for anti-PD-1-resistant metastatic lung cancer. About the study: Tumors had a median PD-L1 proportion score of about 6%.

Time point of the sample: pre-treatment sample, taken before nivolumab and TIL therapy. The germline V and J ends were trimmed by 1 base and 6 bases, with 6 bases remaining between them. CDR1 and CDR2 from the germline V gene are KGHSH and LQKENI. CDR3 length equals 13 residues. Sequencing used immunoSEQ v3. Here immunoSEQ multiplex PCR was the method, and the copy in TCRdb shows in-frame clones only, minus some. The sample lists about 60,000 clones; 87% were seen once. The material was blood, obtained at baseline. This chain uses TRBV18 with TRBJ2-2; a weak D match, TRBD2 (5 bases). This TCR came from a person aged 25-79 years with non-small cell lung cancer. The CDR3 region has the DNA TGTGCCAGCTCACCACGGAGGCCCGGGGAGCTGTTTTTT. Encoded protein: CASSPRRPGELFF.